The T cell receptor (beta chain) under discussion was sequenced for a study of identifying expanded T cells in peripheral blood. Study results and caveats: Across healthy donors, higher total template counts meant significantly greater roughly two-week count variance.

Of note for this clone: The antigen remains undetermined.

CDR3 length: 15 residues. CDR1 and CDR2 from the germline V gene are SNHLY and FYNNEI. J was trimmed by 2 bases and V by 7 bases; bases with no gene match: 6. Method: immunoSEQ multiplex PCR; TCRdb's copy keeps in-frame clones and lacks some. The profile shows some 100,000 clones, around 85% of them singletons. Collection occurred without any documented infections or immune events in donors. This chain links TRBV2 with TRBJ2-2; 8 bases match TRBD1. This receptor was taken from a person between 18 and 75 years old in good health. Sequenced input: blood. The CDR3 DNA follows: TGTGCCAGCACACTACAGGGGGTCAACACCGGGGAGCTGTTTTTT. This encodes CASTLQGVNTGELFF.